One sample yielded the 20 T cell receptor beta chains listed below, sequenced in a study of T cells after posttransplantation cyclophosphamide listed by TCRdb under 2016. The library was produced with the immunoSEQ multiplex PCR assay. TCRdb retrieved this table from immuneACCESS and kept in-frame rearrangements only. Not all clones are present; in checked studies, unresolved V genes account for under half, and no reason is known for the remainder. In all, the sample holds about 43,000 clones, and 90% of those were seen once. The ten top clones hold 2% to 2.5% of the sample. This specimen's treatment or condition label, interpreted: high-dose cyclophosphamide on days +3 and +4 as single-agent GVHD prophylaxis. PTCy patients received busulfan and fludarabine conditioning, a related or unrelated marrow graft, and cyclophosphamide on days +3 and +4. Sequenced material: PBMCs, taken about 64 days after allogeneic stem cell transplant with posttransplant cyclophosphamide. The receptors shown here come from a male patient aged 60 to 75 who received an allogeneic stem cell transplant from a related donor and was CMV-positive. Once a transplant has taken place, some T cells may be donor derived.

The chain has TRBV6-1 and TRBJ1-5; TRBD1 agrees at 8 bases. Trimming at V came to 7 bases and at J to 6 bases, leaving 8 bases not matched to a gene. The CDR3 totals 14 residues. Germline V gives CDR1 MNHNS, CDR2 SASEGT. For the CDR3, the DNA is TGTGCCAGCAACCTAGACAGGGGCGTTCAGCCCCAGCATTTT. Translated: CASNLDRGVQPQHF.

DNA for the CDR3: TGCAGCGTTTCGGGACAGGGGGCCCCTGGGGCCAACGTCCTGACTTTC. It codes for CSVSGQGAPGANVLTF. This sequence joins TRBV29-1 and TRBJ2-6, with 12 bases identical to TRBD1. In germline, CDR1 is SQVTM, CDR2 ANQGSEA. The CDR3 runs 16 residues. The V and J ends lost 5 bases and 2 bases, in that order; junction bases with no gene match: 4.

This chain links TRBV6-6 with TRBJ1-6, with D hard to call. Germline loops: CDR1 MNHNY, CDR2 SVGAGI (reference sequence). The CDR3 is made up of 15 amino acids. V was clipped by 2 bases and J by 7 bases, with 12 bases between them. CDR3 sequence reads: CASSYDQVWNSPLHF. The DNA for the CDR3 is TGTGCCAGCAGTTACGATCAGGTTTGGAATTCACCCCTCCACTTT.

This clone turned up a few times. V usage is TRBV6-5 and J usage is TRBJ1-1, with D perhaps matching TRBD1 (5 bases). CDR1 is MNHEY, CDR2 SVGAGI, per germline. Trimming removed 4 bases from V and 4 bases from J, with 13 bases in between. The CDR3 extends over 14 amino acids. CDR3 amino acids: CASSLSQGFTEAFF. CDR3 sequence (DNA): TGTGCCAGCAGTTTATCTCAGGGTTTCACTGAAGCTTTCTTT.

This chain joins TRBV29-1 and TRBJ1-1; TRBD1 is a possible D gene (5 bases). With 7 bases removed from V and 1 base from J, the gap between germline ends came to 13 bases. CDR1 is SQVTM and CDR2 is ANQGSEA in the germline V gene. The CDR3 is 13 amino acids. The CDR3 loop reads CSASGGTNTEAFF. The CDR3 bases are TGCAGCGCCTCCGGGGGGACGAACACTGAAGCTTTCTTT.

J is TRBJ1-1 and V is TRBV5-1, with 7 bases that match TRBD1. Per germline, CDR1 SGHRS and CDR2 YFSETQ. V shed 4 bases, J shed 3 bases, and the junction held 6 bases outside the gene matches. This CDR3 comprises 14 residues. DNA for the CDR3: TGCGCCAGCAGCGGGGGGCAGGGGGACACTGAAGCTTTCTTT. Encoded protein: CASSGGQGDTEAFF.

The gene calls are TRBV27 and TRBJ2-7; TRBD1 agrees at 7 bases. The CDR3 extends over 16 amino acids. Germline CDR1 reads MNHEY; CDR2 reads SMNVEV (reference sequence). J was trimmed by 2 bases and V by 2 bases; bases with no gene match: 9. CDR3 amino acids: CASSLGPPGGPYEQYF. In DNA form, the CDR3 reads TGTGCCAGCAGTTTAGGGCCGCCAGGGGGTCCCTACGAGCAGTACTTC.

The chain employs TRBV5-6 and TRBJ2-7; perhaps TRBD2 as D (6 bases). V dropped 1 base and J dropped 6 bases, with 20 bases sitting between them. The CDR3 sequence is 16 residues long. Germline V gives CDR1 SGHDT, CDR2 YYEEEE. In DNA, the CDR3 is TGTGCCAGCAGCTTGAGCGTTGGAGGGTCCCCATCCGAGCAGTACGTC. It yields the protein CASSLSVGGSPSEQYV.

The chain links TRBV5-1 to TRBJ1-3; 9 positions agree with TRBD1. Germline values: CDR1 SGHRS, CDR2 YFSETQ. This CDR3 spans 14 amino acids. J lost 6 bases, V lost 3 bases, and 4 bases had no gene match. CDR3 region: CASSSEQGANTIYF. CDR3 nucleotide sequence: TGCGCCAGCAGCTCCGAACAGGGGGCAAACACCATATATTTT.

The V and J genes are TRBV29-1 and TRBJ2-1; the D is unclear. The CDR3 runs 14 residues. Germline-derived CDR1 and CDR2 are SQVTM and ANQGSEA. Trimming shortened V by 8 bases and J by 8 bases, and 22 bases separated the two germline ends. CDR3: CSSTRLNLVDEQFF. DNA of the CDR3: TGCAGCTCCACTCGACTTAATTTGGTCGATGAGCAGTTCTTC.

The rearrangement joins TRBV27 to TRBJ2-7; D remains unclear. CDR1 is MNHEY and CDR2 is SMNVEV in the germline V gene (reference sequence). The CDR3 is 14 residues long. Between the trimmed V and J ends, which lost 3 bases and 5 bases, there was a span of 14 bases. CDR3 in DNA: TGTGCCAGCAGTTTGTCCCGCGAAGTCCACGAGCAGTACTTC. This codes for CASSLSREVHEQYF.

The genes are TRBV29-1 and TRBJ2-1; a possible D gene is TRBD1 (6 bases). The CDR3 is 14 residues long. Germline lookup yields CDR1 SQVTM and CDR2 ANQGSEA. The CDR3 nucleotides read TGCAGTTTTACAGGGACCTCATACTACAATGAGCAGTTCTTC. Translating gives CSFTGTSYYNEQFF.

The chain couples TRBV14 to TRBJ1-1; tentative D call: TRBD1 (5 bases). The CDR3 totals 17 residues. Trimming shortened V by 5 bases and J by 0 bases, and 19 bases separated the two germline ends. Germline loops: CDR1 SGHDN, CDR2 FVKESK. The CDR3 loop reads CASSTFLGAGMNTEAFF. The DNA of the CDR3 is TGTGCCAGCAGCACCTTCCTCGGGGCGGGAATGAACACTGAAGCTTTCTTT.

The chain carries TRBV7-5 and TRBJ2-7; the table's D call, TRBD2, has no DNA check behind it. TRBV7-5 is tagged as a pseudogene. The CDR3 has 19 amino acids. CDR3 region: CARSLARGQGGFGGGEQYF. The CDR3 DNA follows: TGTGCCAGAAGCTTAGCGCGGGGACAAGGAGGGTTTGGCGGGGGAGAGCAGTACTTC.

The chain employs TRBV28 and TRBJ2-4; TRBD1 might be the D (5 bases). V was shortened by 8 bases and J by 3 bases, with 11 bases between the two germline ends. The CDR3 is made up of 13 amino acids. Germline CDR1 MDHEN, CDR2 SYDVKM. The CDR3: CASAQGDKNIQYF. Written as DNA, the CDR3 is TGTGCCAGCGCGCAAGGGGACAAAAACATTCAGTACTTC.

As DNA, the CDR3 is TGTGCCTGGAGTCTCGGGGGGGGGCTGGGCTACACCTTC. Encoded protein: CAWSLGGGLGYTF. The J gene is TRBJ1-2, the V gene TRBV30; possibly TRBD1 for D (6 bases). Germline assignment: CDR1 GTSNPN and CDR2 SVGIG (reference sequence). CDR3 size: 13 residues. Between the trimmed V and J ends, which lost 2 bases and 8 bases, there was a span of 15 bases.

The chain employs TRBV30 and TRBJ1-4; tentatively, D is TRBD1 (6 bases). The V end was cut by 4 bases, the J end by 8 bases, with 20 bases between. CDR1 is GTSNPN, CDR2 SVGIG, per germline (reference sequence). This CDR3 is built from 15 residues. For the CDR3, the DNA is TGTGCCTGGACCGTCGGACAGAGGGCTTCGGAAAAACTGTTTTTT. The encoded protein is CAWTVGQRASEKLFF.

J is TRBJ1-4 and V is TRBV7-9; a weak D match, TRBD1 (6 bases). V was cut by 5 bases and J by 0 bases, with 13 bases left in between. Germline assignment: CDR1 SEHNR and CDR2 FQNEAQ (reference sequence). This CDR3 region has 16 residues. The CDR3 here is CASSPNRAATNEKLFF. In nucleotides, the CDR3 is TGTGCCAGCAGCCCGAACAGGGCAGCAACTAATGAAAAACTGTTTTTT.

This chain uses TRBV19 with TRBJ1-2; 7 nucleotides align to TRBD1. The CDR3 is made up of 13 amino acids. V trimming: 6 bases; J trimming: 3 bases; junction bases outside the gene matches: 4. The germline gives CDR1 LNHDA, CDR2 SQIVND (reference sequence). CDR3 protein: CASRGQYHYGYTF. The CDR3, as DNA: TGTGCCAGTAGGGGACAGTACCACTATGGCTACACCTTC.

In DNA, the CDR3 is TGTGCCAGCAGCTACCGGGAGTCACAAGAGACCCAGTACTTC. Protein product: CASSYRESQETQYF. V usage is TRBV11-2 and J usage is TRBJ2-5; TRBD2 might be the D (6 bases). Trimming removed 4 bases from V and 2 bases from J, with 11 bases in between. This CDR3 region has 14 residues. CDR1 and CDR2 from the germline V gene are SGHAT and FQNNGV.